The 16 T cell receptor beta chains presented below share a single source sample, sequenced in a study of cytomegalovirus exposure and HLA in healthy donors. The study ran its PCR with 60 Vbeta and 13 Jbeta primers. Produced via immunoSEQ multiplex PCR; TCRdb's table is partial and in-frame only. The sample holds around 110,000 clones, roughly 82% seen once. Sequenced sample: PBMCs. The receptor source for this set is a male donor in good health and CMV-seronegative.

The V call is TRBV6-5, the J call TRBJ2-5, with TRBD2 matching over 7 bases. Germline CDR1 reads MNHEY; CDR2 reads SVGAGI. The CDR3 contains 15 residues. J gave up 5 bases and V 2 bases, and 8 bases lay outside the gene matches. In nucleotides, the CDR3 is TGTGCCAGCAGTTACCTGCGGGAGTTTGCGGAGACCCAGTACTTC. Translated, it gives CASSYLREFAETQYF.

The chain combines TRBV11-2 with TRBJ2-1; D unclear. Per germline, CDR1 SGHAT and CDR2 FQNNGV. Deletions cut 0 bases from V and 0 bases from J, with 12 bases between. There are 17 residues in the CDR3. For the CDR3, the DNA is TGTGCCAGCAGCTTAGATCTCCGGTTGAGCTCCTACAATGAGCAGTTCTTC. It codes for CASSLDLRLSSYNEQFF.

The rearrangement joins TRBV6-1 to TRBJ1-1, with TRBD1 matching 8 bases. Germline-derived CDR1 and CDR2 are MNHNS and SASEGT. Unmatched junction bases numbered 6, after V lost 9 bases and J lost 0 bases. The CDR3 has 14 amino acids. The CDR3 reads CASLNRGMNTEAFF. The DNA for the CDR3 is TGTGCCAGTCTAAACAGGGGGATGAACACTGAAGCTTTCTTT.

In its sample, this clone was seen a few times. This chain joins TRBV29-1 and TRBJ2-5, with 7 bases matching TRBD2. Per the germline V gene, CDR1 is SQVTM and CDR2 is ANQGSEA. V shed 4 bases, J shed 0 bases, and the junction held 8 bases outside the gene matches. CDR3 size: 15 residues. CDR3 DNA: TGCAGCGTTGCCCACGGGACTAACTACCAAGAGACCCAGTACTTC. This encodes CSVAHGTNYQETQYF.

The gene calls are TRBV28 and TRBJ2-2; 10 bases map to TRBD1. CDR1 MDHEN and CDR2 SYDVKM come from the germline V gene. V lost 8 bases, J lost 2 bases, and 8 bases stayed unmatched. CDR3 size: 16 residues. CDR3 protein: CASVPGTGDNTGELFF. The CDR3 DNA follows: TGTGCCAGCGTGCCTGGGACAGGGGACAACACCGGGGAGCTGTTTTTT.

The chain carries TRBV28 and TRBJ2-1, with TRBD2 matching over 12 bases. Germline assignment: CDR1 MDHEN and CDR2 SYDVKM. V lost 3 bases to trimming and J lost 0 bases; unmatched junction nucleotides: 21. The CDR3 has 23 residues. CDR3: CASSLSIWVGLAGKPSSYNEQFF. Here the CDR3 DNA reads TGTGCCAGCAGTTTGTCAATCTGGGTAGGACTAGCGGGAAAACCGAGCTCCTACAATGAGCAGTTCTTC.

This chain joins TRBV27 and TRBJ2-5; 8 bases fit TRBD2. Germline CDR1 reads MNHEY; CDR2 reads SMNVEV (reference sequence). The V segment lost 8 bases and the J segment 2 bases; nucleotides outside the gene matches: 4. The CDR3 length is 13 residues. In DNA form, the CDR3 reads TGTGCCAGCGGACAGCGGGAGCAAGAGACCCAGTACTTC. This codes for CASGQREQETQYF.

The chain links TRBV30 to TRBJ1-4; the match to TRBD1 covers 11 bases. Germline trimming cut 2 bases from V and 7 bases from J; bases unmatched to any gene: 3. Germline CDR1 is GTSNPN and CDR2 is SVGIG (reference sequence). This CDR3 region has 14 residues. The CDR3 is CAWSTGQGAEKLFF. The CDR3 DNA is TGTGCCTGGAGTACCGGACAGGGGGCTGAAAAACTGTTTTTT.

The DNA of the CDR3 is TGTGCCAGCAGTTTACGCCAGGGTGAGCAGTTCTTC. Translation: CASSLRQGEQFF. The chain recombines TRBV27 with TRBJ2-1, with D possibly TRBD1 on 5 matching bases. Trimming cost V 2 bases and J 9 bases, with 8 bases left between them. The CDR3 totals 12 residues. Germline CDR1 and CDR2: MNHEY and SMNVEV (reference sequence).

The chain couples TRBV7-9 to TRBJ2-3; 7 nucleotides line up with TRBD1. The CDR3 sequence is 16 residues long. The V gene end was trimmed by 8 bases and the J gene end by 2 bases; junction bases not matched to a gene: 13. Germline assignment: CDR1 SEHNR and CDR2 FQNEAQ (reference sequence). For the CDR3, the DNA is TGTGCCAGCCGACCGGGGACAGAGCTCACCACAGATACGCAGTATTTT. Its translation: CASRPGTELTTDTQYF.

The V and J genes are TRBV19 and TRBJ2-3; D possibly corresponds to TRBD2 (6 bases). From germline, CDR1 is LNHDA and CDR2 SQIVND (reference sequence). Trimming removed 11 bases from V and 0 bases from J, with 30 bases in between. This CDR3 spans 19 amino acids. CDR3 coding DNA: TGTGCCTCCCAGCGGGCCCCGATCTCACGAATCTCTAGCACAGATACGCAGTATTTT. Translation: CASQRAPISRISSTDTQYF.

The genes are TRBV30 and TRBJ2-7, with 9 bases aligning to TRBD1. The CDR3 consists of 14 residues. The germline gives CDR1 GTSNPN, CDR2 SVGIG (reference sequence). The ends lost 4 bases at V and 5 bases at J; junction bases unmatched: 9. The CDR3 is CAWTGRQGGNEQYF. The CDR3 nucleotides are TGTGCCTGGACCGGTCGACAGGGGGGAAACGAGCAGTACTTC. Using reference TRBV30 and TRBJ2-7 for the parts outside the CDR3, the full variable domain is SQTIHQWPATLVQPVGSPLSLECTVEGTSNPNLYWYRQAAGRGLQLLFYSVGIGQISSEVPQNLSASRPQDRQFILSSKKLLLSDSGFYLCAWTGRQGGNEQYFGPGTRLTVT.

The chain links TRBV5-1 to TRBJ2-1; 8 positions agree with TRBD2. The CDR3 covers 20 residues. Trimming took 0 bases from V and 4 from J; bases not matched to a gene: 18. Germline V lookup: CDR1 SGHRS, CDR2 YFSETQ. CDR3 amino acids: CASSLATPLRLPGGYNEQFF. The CDR3 DNA sequence: TGCGCCAGCAGCTTGGCCACCCCACTCCGACTCCCGGGGGGGTACAATGAGCAGTTCTTC.

This chain uses TRBV4-1 with TRBJ2-5, with 16 bases identical to TRBD2. CDR1 MGHRA and CDR2 YSYEKL come from the germline V gene. Germline trimming cut 1 base from V and 5 bases from J; bases unmatched to any gene: 7. The CDR3 is made up of 18 amino acids. The CDR3 nucleotides are TGCGCCAGCAGCCAAGGGGGACTAGCGGGAGGGGCGGGTGAGACCCAGTACTTC. Its protein product is CASSQGGLAGGAGETQYF.

J is TRBJ2-3 and V is TRBV2; 10 bases align to TRBD2. Per germline, CDR1 SNHLY and CDR2 FYNNEI. CDR3 length: 15 amino acids. The V segment lost 3 bases and the J segment 4 bases; nucleotides outside the gene matches: 4. The CDR3 sequence is CASSDYGLAADTQYF. The CDR3 DNA reads as TGTGCCAGCAGTGATTACGGACTAGCGGCAGATACGCAGTATTTT.

CDR3 residues: CASSSMTGGVLGNQPQHF. The CDR3 coding sequence is TGTGCCAGTAGCTCAATGACAGGGGGCGTCTTGGGCAATCAGCCCCAGCATTTT. The rearrangement uses TRBV19 and TRBJ1-5; 10 bases are shared with TRBD1. With V trimmed by 6 bases and J by 2 bases, 13 bases remained unmatched. Germline CDR1 is LNHDA and CDR2 is SQIVND (reference sequence). CDR3 length equals 18 residues.